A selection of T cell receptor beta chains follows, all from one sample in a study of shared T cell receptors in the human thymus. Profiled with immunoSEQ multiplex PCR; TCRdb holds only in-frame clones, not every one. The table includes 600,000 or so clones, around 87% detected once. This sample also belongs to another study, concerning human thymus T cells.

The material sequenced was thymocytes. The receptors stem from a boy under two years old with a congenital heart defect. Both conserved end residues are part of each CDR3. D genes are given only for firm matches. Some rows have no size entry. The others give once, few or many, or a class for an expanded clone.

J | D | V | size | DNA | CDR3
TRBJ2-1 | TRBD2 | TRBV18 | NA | TGTGCCAGCTCACGACGGGAGGGCCGAAGCTCCTACAATGAGCAGTTCTTC | CASSRREGRSSYNEQFF
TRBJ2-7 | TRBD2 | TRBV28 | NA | TGTGCCAGCAGGCGGGGGTCGATCTACGAGCAGTACTTC | CASRRGSIYEQYF
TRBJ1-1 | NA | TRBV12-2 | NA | TGTGCAAGTCGCCGAAAGACAGGGGAAGAAGCTTTCTTT | CASRRKTGEEAFF
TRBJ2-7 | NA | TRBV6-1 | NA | TGTGCCAGCAGTGAACCCCCCCGGGGTGCCTACGAGCAGTACTTC | CASSEPPRGAYEQYF
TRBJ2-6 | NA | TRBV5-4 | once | TGTGCCAGCAGCTTGGTTCCGGACAGCTCTGGGGCCAACGTCCTGACTTTC | CASSLVPDSSGANVLTF
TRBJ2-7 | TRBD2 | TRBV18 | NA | TGTGCCAGCTCACCCCTAGCGGGGGGAATCCTCGAGCAGTACTTC | CASSPLAGGILEQYF
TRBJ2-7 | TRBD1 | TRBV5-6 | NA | TGTGCCAGCAGCTTGGCCGGCGCGACAGGGGGAATTCTATACGAGCAGTACTTC | CASSLAGATGGILYEQYF
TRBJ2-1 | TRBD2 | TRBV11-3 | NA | TGTGCCAGCAGCTTAGGCAGCGGGGCGGTACAGTTCTTC | CASSLGSGAVQFF
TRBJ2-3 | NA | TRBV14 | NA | TGTGCCAGCAGCCAAGCGGAGGCAGATACGCAGTATTTT | CASSQAEADTQYF
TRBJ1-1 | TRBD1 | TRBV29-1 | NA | TGCAGCCCCAATGGACAGGGGGTCGTAGGGAACACTGAAGCTTTCTTT | CSPNGQGVVGNTEAFF
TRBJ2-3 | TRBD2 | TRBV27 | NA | TGTGCCAGCGCCCCACGGGACTACCCGGGAGTCCCAGATACGCAGTATTTT | CASAPRDYPGVPDTQYF
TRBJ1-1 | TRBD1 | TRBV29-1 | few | TGCAGCGCGGACAGGGGGCTTTTGAGGAACACTGAAGCTTTCTTT | CSADRGLLRNTEAFF
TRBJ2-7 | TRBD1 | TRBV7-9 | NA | TGTGCCAGCAGCTTAGTCTCAGGGGGCCGAACCACCTACGAGCAGTACTTC | CASSLVSGGRTTYEQYF
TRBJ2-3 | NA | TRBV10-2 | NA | TGCGCCAGCAGTGAGTCCCCGGGACTGCGGGATACGCAGTATTTT | CASSESPGLRDTQYF
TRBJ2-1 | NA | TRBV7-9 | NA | TGTGCCAGCAGCTTAACCAACAGGGTGAGGTACAATGAGCAGTTCTTC | CASSLTNRVRYNEQFF
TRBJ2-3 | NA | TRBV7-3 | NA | TGTGCCAGCAGCTTATACGGGGTGCCGGATACGCAGTATTTT | CASSLYGVPDTQYF
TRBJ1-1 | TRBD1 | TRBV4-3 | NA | TGCGCCAGCAGCCAAGGCAGGGGGCATGGGGTGAACACTGAAGCTTTCTTT | CASSQGRGHGVNTEAFF
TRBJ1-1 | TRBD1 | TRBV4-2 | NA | TGTGCCAGCAGCCCAAAGACAGGGGGCGTGAACACTGAAGCTTTCTTT | CASSPKTGGVNTEAFF
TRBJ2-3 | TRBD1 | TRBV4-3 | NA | TGCGCCAGCAGCGGTCATACGGGACAGGGGGCGCAGGATACGCAGTATTTT | CASSGHTGQGAQDTQYF
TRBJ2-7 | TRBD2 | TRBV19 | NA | TGTGCCAGTAGTCGGCTAGCGGGGGCCAGGGAGCAGTACTTC | CASSRLAGAREQYF
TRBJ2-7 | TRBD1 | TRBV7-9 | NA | TGTGCCAGCAGCTCAATTAGGGGAAGACAGGGGAAAGATTCCTACGAGCAGTACTTC | CASSSIRGRQGKDSYEQYF
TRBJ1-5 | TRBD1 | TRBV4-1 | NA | TGCGCCAGCAGCCTCCGGGACAGGGTCAATCAGCCCCAGCATTTT | CASSLRDRVNQPQHF
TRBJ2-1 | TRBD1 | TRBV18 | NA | TGTGCCAGCTCACCGACAGGGCACAATGAGCAGTTCTTC | CASSPTGHNEQFF
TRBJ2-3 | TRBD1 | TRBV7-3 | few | TGTGCCAGCAGGTCCCCCCGGGACAGGGTCACAGATACGCAGTATTTT | CASRSPRDRVTDTQYF
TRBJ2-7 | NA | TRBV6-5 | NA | TGTGCCAGCAGTTCCCACCACAGGGAGGGGACCTACGAGCAGTACTTC | CASSSHHREGTYEQYF
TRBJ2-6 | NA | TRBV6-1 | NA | TGTGCCAGCAGTGTAAAGAGCTCTGGGGCCAACGTCCTGACTTTC | CASSVKSSGANVLTF
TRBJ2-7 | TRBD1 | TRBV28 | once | TGTGCCAGCAGTTTTCACAGGGGGCCTATCTACGAGCAGTACTTC | CASSFHRGPIYEQYF
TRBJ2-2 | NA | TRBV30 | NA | TGTGCCTGGAGCCCCCGGGTAGCGGAGAACACCGGGGAGCTGTTTTTT | CAWSPRVAENTGELFF
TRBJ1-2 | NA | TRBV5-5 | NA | TGTGCCAGCAGCTTGGAACAGACCTATGGCTACACCTTC | CASSLEQTYGYTF
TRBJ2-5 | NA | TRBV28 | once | TGTGCCACCTGGGAGGAATGGAGCCAGTACTTC | CATWEEWSQYF
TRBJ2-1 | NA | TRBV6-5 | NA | TGTGCCAGCGGGTTCATCGACACCTACAATGAGCAGTTCTTC | CASGFIDTYNEQFF
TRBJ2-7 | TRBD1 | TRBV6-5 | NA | TGTGCCAGCAGTTACCCCGGGACAGGGTACGAGCAGTACTTC | CASSYPGTGYEQYF
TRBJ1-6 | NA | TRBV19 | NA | TGTGCCAGTAGTGCACGACAGTCCCCGAGCTCCTATAATTCACCCCTCCACTTT | CASSARQSPSSYNSPLHF
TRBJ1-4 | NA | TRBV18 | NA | TGTGCCAGCTCACCAGGATCGGAGGGAAAACTGTTTTTT | CASSPGSEGKLFF
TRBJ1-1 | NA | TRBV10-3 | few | TGTGCCATCAGCCCGCGGGGGAGGGACACTGAAGCTTTCTTT | CAISPRGRDTEAFF
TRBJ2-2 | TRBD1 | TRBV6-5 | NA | TGTGCCAGCATCACGACAGGGGGCTCGGGGGAGCTGTTTTTT | CASITTGGSGELFF
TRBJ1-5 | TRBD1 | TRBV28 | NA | TGTGCCAGCAGTTTAGACAGGGGGGGAAATCAGCCCCAGCATTTT | CASSLDRGGNQPQHF
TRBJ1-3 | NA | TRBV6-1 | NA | TGTGCCAGCAGTGAAGCTGGACACTCTGGAAACACCATATATTTT | CASSEAGHSGNTIYF
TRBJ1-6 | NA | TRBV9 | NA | TGTGCCAGCAGCGTAGATCCGAAACAGAACCCGTTCTCCTATAATTCACCCCTCCACTTT | CASSVDPKQNPFSYNSPLHF
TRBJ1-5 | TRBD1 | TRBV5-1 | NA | TGCGCCAGCAGCTTAAGGCCCCGGGACAGCAAGGACAATCAGCCCCAGCATTTT | CASSLRPRDSKDNQPQHF
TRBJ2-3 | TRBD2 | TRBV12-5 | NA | TGTGCTAGTGGGACGGGGGGAGGGCCTTCAGATACGCAGTATTTT | CASGTGGGPSDTQYF
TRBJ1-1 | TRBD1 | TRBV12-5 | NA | TGTGCTAGTGGGAGGACAGGGGGCAAAGGTATAGCTTTCTTT | CASGRTGGKGIAFF
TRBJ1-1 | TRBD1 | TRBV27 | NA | TGTGCCAGCAGTTCCAAATACAGGGGCCGGGGTGTAACTGAAGCTTTCTTT | CASSSKYRGRGVTEAFF
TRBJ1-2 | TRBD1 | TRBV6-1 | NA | TGTGCCAGCACTGGGACAGGCTTTAATGGCTACACCTTC | CASTGTGFNGYTF
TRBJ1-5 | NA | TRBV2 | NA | TGTGCCAGCAGTGATCCCCGGGTGGTATTGGGTCAGCCCCAGCATTTT | CASSDPRVVLGQPQHF
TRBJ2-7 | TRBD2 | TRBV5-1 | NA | TGCGCCAGCAGCTTGTCGGGACTACACTACGAGCAGTACTTC | CASSLSGLHYEQYF
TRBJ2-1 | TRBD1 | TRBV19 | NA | TGTGCCAGTAGTTTGGGGACAGGGGTTTGGGAGCAGTTCTTC | CASSLGTGVWEQFF
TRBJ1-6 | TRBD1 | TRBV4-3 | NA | TGCGCCAGCAGCCAACGCTTGACAGGGAGGCATAATTCACCCCTCCACTTT | CASSQRLTGRHNSPLHF
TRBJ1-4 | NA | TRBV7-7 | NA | TGTGCCAGCAGGCCAAACGACAGGTGCTCTAATGAAAAACTGTTTTTT | CASRPNDRCSNEKLFF
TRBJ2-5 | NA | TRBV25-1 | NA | TGTGCCAGCAGTGAAGATACGGCGCACACAGGGCGGAGAGAGACCCAGTACTTC | CASSEDTAHTGRRETQYF
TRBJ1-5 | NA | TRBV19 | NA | TGTGCCACAACCCCGGAAGGGGGCAATCAGCCCCAGCATTTT | CATTPEGGNQPQHF